This TCR beta chain was sequenced in a study of T cell changes during pregnancy in multiple sclerosis. Sequencing was performed with immunoSEQ multiplex PCR; in TCRdb, only in-frame clones are kept and a portion is missing. The sample carries under 50,000 clones, around 93% recorded once. Germline lookup yields CDR1 SGHVS and CDR2 FNYEAQ. V gave up 5 bases and J gave up 3 bases, with 8 bases separating them. This CDR3 is built from 12 residues. The receptor's source is a female donor with multiple sclerosis, enrolled in a pregnancy study. The chain has TRBV7-6 and TRBJ2-7; D perhaps matches TRBD2 (6 bases). The specimen was CD8+ T cells from peripheral blood mononuclear cells, collected in the first trimester of pregnancy. The CDR3 bases are TGTGCCAGCAGCCCGGACTACTACGAGCAGTACTTC. It yields the protein CASSPDYYEQYF.